This is a list of T cell receptor beta chains from one sample in a study of T cells after yellow fever vaccination. TCRdb re-called the 5' RACE reads through MiXCR, storing one row per CDR3 protein. The data show about 110,000 distinct CDR3 sequences, with approximately 8.4% seen just once and about 25% held by the top ten. The sample in question was CD8+ T cells sorted from PBMCs, obtained 45 days after the yellow fever booster vaccination. The receptor source for this set is a man aged 25 to 40 who received the YFV17D yellow fever vaccine. CDR3s leave out the opening cysteine and the closing phenylalanine or tryptophan. A D gene is named only where the DNA matches it firmly.

j_gene,d_gene,v_gene,CDR3aa
TRBJ2-2,NA,TRBV6-6,ASNPPNTGELF
TRBJ2-7,NA,TRBV10-2,ASRAGQEISYEQY
TRBJ2-7,TRBD2,TRBV20-1,SASGSGRGIAYEQY
TRBJ2-4,NA,TRBV12-3/TRBV12-4,ASSWDRVVQY
TRBJ1-1,NA,TRBV5-1,ASRGDATEAF
TRBJ2-7,NA,TRBV4-1,ASSQDQGGAAYEQY
TRBJ2-3,NA,TRBV6-5,ASSYSFSGDTQY
TRBJ2-5,NA,TRBV25-1,ASSEDSQETQY
TRBJ2-5,NA,TRBV15,ATSSARGLQETQY
TRBJ2-3,NA,TRBV4-3,ASSQDQADTQY
TRBJ2-1,NA,TRBV11-2,ASSLDLGGAENEQF
TRBJ1-2,TRBD1,TRBV25-1,ASSGIRTGDGRRYGYT
TRBJ2-1,NA,TRBV15,ATSREIHNNEQF
TRBJ2-2,TRBD1,TRBV9,ASSAGTGGSGELF
TRBJ1-4,NA,TRBV19,ASSTQWNNEKLF
TRBJ2-7,TRBD2,TRBV19,ASSAGLAFREQY
TRBJ2-1,NA,TRBV21-1,ANRGYGSNEQF
TRBJ2-2,NA,TRBV6-1,ASSDRLTGELF
TRBJ2-3,TRBD2,TRBV4-3,ASSQEAGGFTDTQY
TRBJ2-1,NA,TRBV9,ASSATGVPPNEQF
TRBJ2-7,TRBD2,TRBV27,ASSSGTSGELY
TRBJ1-1,NA,TRBV5-1,ASSLGSRAF
TRBJ1-6,NA,TRBV6-1,ASLLTLTGDNSPLH
TRBJ2-2,NA,TRBV7-2,ASSKDPTGELF
TRBJ2-7,NA,TRBV5-1,ASSSREGERYEQY
TRBJ1-1,NA,TRBV5-1,ASSFRDRNTEAF
TRBJ2-1,TRBD2,TRBV12-3/TRBV12-4,ASSPGTSGRDYSYNEQF
TRBJ1-1,NA,TRBV5-1,ASSLDGYMNTEAF
TRBJ2-2,NA,TRBV7-6,ASSLEGLDTGELF
TRBJ2-7,TRBD2,TRBV20-1,SARGRERPFYEQY
TRBJ2-7,NA,TRBV21-1,ASSKATGQSYEQY
TRBJ2-3,TRBD1,TRBV11-2,ASIKGSWGQGNGDTQY
TRBJ2-7,TRBD2,TRBV3-1,ASSPLSGEGYSYEQY
TRBJ2-7,NA,TRBV10-3,AISHSPGTESYEQY
TRBJ2-2,TRBD2,TRBV7-9,ASSWAGETGELF
TRBJ2-7,NA,TRBV29-1,SVDVENTYEQY
TRBJ2-1,NA,TRBV19,ASSSSPTGYNEQF
TRBJ2-2,NA,TRBV13,ASSPRTGNTGELF
TRBJ2-3,NA,TRBV7-3,ASSLMGTHLDTQY
TRBJ2-1,TRBD2,TRBV5-1,ASSLATSGASSYNEQF
TRBJ2-7,NA,TRBV20-1,SASPQKGQILPYEQY
TRBJ2-2,NA,TRBV6-5,ASSYGPNTGELF
TRBJ2-1,TRBD2,TRBV2,ASSDADSGTSGRAYNEQF
TRBJ1-2,NA,TRBV12-3/TRBV12-4,ASSIGPGYGYT
TRBJ2-3,TRBD1,TRBV12-3/TRBV12-4,ACRPGTGGMESTDTQY
TRBJ1-5,NA,TRBV15,SNQPQH
TRBJ2-7,TRBD1,TRBV3-1,ASSPRQGGTYEQY